This entry concerns a single T cell receptor (beta chain). Its antigen is unidentified. The junction does not match germline at one end; this may be a read error. The entry originates in a study of T cells in localized non-small cell lung cancer. General study findings and limits: Measurement of T cell clonality placed uninvolved adjacent lung highest, above the level in tumor.

This CDR3 is built from 12 residues. The table came from immunoSEQ multiplex PCR; TCRdb's copy has only in-frame clones and leaves some out. Of roughly 30,000 clones detected, about 90% appear once; the ten largest clones hold around 4%. The J gene is TRBJ1-1, the V gene TRBV5-3; no reliable D call. TRBV5-3 is designated an ORF whose function remains uncertain. This TCR was recovered from a woman aged 40-69 years with stage III lung adenocarcinoma. The sequencing here drew on peripheral blood mononuclear cells, taken before any cancer treatment. CDR3 protein: CASSLRVSEAFF. The CDR3 DNA is TGTGCCAGCAGCTTGAGGGTGTCTGAAGCTTTCTTT.